The 19 T cell receptor beta chains below all came from one sample that was sequenced in a study of blood T cell repertoires in COVID-19 (dated by TCRdb to the early 2020s). Library creation used the immunoSEQ multiplex PCR assay. TCRdb holds this immuneACCESS table with in-frame rearrangements only. Some clones are missing; in checked studies, unresolved V genes explain under half, and the rest has no known cause. The sample table records about 120,000 clones; around nine tenths of these occur just once. The ten biggest clones cover roughly 1.2% of the sample. Sequencing was carried out using peripheral blood. These receptors were taken from a woman of 80 years or more with acute or convalescent COVID-19.

The chain combines TRBV20-1 with TRBJ2-1; D is unresolved. V shed 6 bases and J shed 8 bases, with 11 bases lying between them. Per the germline V gene, CDR1 is DFQATT and CDR2 is SNEGSKA (reference sequence). The CDR3 spans 11 residues. CDR3: CSAGFRHEQFF. In DNA, the CDR3 is TGCAGTGCCGGGTTTCGACATGAGCAGTTCTTC.

The genes are TRBV5-1 and TRBJ1-1, with unresolved D. Trimming left V 5 bases short and J 1 base short, with 12 bases between. CDR3 length: 14 residues. Per the germline V gene, CDR1 is SGHRS and CDR2 is YFSETQ. The CDR3 DNA is TGCGCCAGCAGGGCCGGGTCCCCGAACACTGAAGCTTTCTTT. This codes for CASRAGSPNTEAFF.

The chain uses TRBV13 and TRBJ2-7; the D is unclear. This CDR3 is 16 amino acids long. The germline V and J ends were trimmed by 5 bases and 3 bases, with 20 bases remaining between them. Per germline, CDR1 PRHDT and CDR2 FYEKMQ (reference sequence). The CDR3 DNA follows: TGTGCCAGCAGCCCCAGGTCCAGCAGTTCTTACTACGAGCAGTACTTC. Its translation: CASSPRSSSSYYEQYF.

This chain uses TRBV5-1 with TRBJ2-2; 9 bases line up with TRBD1. Germline-derived CDR1 and CDR2 are SGHRS and YFSETQ. The J segment lost 8 bases and the V segment lost 0 bases, leaving 8 bases of the junction unmatched. CDR3 size: 16 residues. CDR3 sequence (DNA): TGCGCCAGCAGCTTGGAACCGGGACAGGGTTTGGGGGAGCTGTTTTTT. As protein: CASSLEPGQGLGELFF.

The chain employs TRBV2 and TRBJ1-1; D possibly corresponds to TRBD1 (5 bases). Germline V gene lookup returns CDR1 SNHLY and CDR2 FYNNEI. V lost 6 bases and J 4 bases, leaving 24 bases between the germline ends. This CDR3 has 17 residues. CDR3 in DNA: TGTGCCAGCAGCCATCAGGGAAGGGGAAATGTGGGCACTGAAGCTTTCTTT. This gives the protein CASSHQGRGNVGTEAFF.

In its sample, this clone was seen once. The J gene is TRBJ2-7, the V gene TRBV15; maybe TRBD2 (6 bases). CDR3 length equals 17 residues. V lost 5 bases, J lost 0 bases, and 20 bases lay in between. Germline CDR1 LNHNV, CDR2 YYDKDF (reference sequence). In DNA, the CDR3 is TGTGCCACCAGCGCACCCCTGGGGAGGCCGAGCTCCTACGAGCAGTACTTC. Residues: CATSAPLGRPSSYEQYF.

The V gene is TRBV19, the J gene TRBJ1-5; D not certain. The V and J ends lost 0 bases and 0 bases respectively, with 6 bases between them. This CDR3 is built from 15 residues. Germline V gene sequence: CDR1 LNHDA, CDR2 SQIVND (reference sequence). CDR3 residues: CASSIEGSSNQPQHF. CDR3 bases: TGTGCCAGTAGTATAGAGGGGAGTAGCAATCAGCCCCAGCATTTT. The full variable domain, in which reference TRBV19 and TRBJ1-5 provide the parts outside the CDR3, is DGGITQSPKYLFRKEGQNVTLSCEQNLNHDAMYWYRQDPGQGLRLIYYSQIVNDFQKGDIAEGYSVSREKKESFPLTVTSAQKNPTAFYLCASSIEGSSNQPQHFGDGTRLSIL.

This clone was found once. The V and J genes are TRBV18 and TRBJ1-5, with 8 bases matching TRBD1. This CDR3 region has 15 residues. CDR1 is KGHSH, CDR2 LQKENI, per germline. With V trimmed by 4 bases and J by 8 bases, 10 bases remained unmatched. The CDR3 reads CASSLTGALGEPQHF. CDR3 nucleotides: TGTGCCAGCTCACTGACAGGGGCCCTCGGGGAGCCCCAGCATTTT. Together with reference TRBV18 and TRBJ1-5, the CDR3 gives the full variable domain: NAGVMQNPRHLVRRRGQEARLRCSPMKGHSHVYWYRQLPEEGLKFMVYLQKENIIDESGMPKERFSAEFPKEGPSILRIQQVVRGDSAAYFCASSLTGALGEPQHFGDGTRLSIL.

V usage is TRBV19 and J usage is TRBJ2-2, with 7 bases lining up with TRBD2. Germline loops: CDR1 LNHDA, CDR2 SQIVND (reference sequence). V lost 2 bases to trimming and J lost 5 bases; unmatched junction nucleotides: 5. The CDR3 spans 15 residues. The CDR3 sequence is CASSIRGVVTGELFF. CDR3 nucleotides: TGTGCCAGTAGTATACGGGGGGTCGTAACCGGGGAGCTGTTTTTT.

The V and J genes are TRBV4-1 and TRBJ2-1; 10 positions agree with TRBD2. The germline CDR1 and CDR2 sequences are MGHRA and YSYEKL. The ends lost 0 bases at V and 14 bases at J; junction bases unmatched: 4. This CDR3 is built from 13 residues. In DNA form, the CDR3 reads TGCGCCAGCAGCCAAGATTTCCTAGCGGGGGAGTTCTTC. Its protein is CASSQDFLAGEFF.

This clone has only a few counts. The chain is built from TRBV3-1 (or the pseudogene TRBV3-2) and TRBJ2-7; TRBD2 aligns across 10 bases. The CDR3 is 17 residues long. Germline CDR1 and CDR2: LGHDT and YNNKEL (reference sequence). V gave up 2 bases and J gave up 4 bases; unmatched junction bases: 11. CDR3 in amino acids: CASSQLYSSGGVYEQYF. The CDR3, as DNA: TGTGCCAGCAGCCAATTATACTCTAGCGGGGGTGTTTACGAGCAGTACTTC.

This clone was seen only once. The rearrangement links TRBV9 to TRBJ1-1, with 7 nucleotides matching TRBD1. Germline V CDR1 and CDR2: SGDLS, YYNGEE. This CDR3 is built from 15 residues. J gave up 0 bases and V 4 bases, and 6 bases lay outside the gene matches. CDR3 sequence: CASSPKGALNTEAFF. For the CDR3, the DNA is TGTGCCAGCAGCCCAAAGGGGGCTCTGAACACTGAAGCTTTCTTT.

V is TRBV7-9 and J is TRBJ2-2; 9 bases map to TRBD2. The CDR3 is 16 amino acids. The germline V gene has CDR1 SEHNR and CDR2 FQNEAQ (reference sequence). J gave up 4 bases and V 5 bases, and 8 bases lay outside the gene matches. The CDR3 region is CASSQPGLATTGELFF. CDR3 DNA sequence: TGTGCCAGCAGCCAACCGGGACTAGCCACCACCGGGGAGCTGTTTTTT. Based on the CDR3 plus reference TRBV7-9 and TRBJ2-2, the full variable domain is DTGVSQNPRHKITKRGQNVTFRCDPISEHNRLYWYRQTLGQGPEFLTYFQNEAQLEKSRLLSDRFSAERPKGSFSTLEIQRTEQGDSAMYLCASSQPGLATTGELFFGEGSRLTVL.

Only a few counts were recorded for this clone. V is TRBV24-1 and J is TRBJ1-2; D is unclear. The CDR3 loop spans 14 amino acids. The V and J ends lost 3 bases and 1 base respectively, with 8 bases between them. The germline V gene encodes CDR1 KGHDR and CDR2 SFDVKD. The CDR3 region has the DNA TGTGCCACCAGTGATGCCAGGTTTAACTATGGCTACACCTTC. Protein: CATSDARFNYGYTF.

In this sample, this clone turned up a few times. V and J are TRBV12-3 or TRBV12-4 and TRBJ1-1; D is unresolved. V gave up 3 bases and J gave up 4 bases, with 3 bases separating them. The CDR3 loop spans 11 amino acids. Here the CDR3 DNA reads TGTGCCAGCAGTTTTCGCACTGAAGCTTTCTTT. Encoded protein: CASSFRTEAFF.

The V and J genes are TRBV4-1 and TRBJ2-1; TRBD1 agrees at 8 bases. The V gene end was trimmed by 4 bases and the J gene end by 7 bases; junction bases not matched to a gene: 9. CDR3 size: 15 residues. From germline, CDR1 is MGHRA and CDR2 YSYEKL. CDR3 in amino acids: CASSPTGTGRNEQFF. CDR3 nucleotide sequence: TGCGCCAGCAGCCCTACAGGGACAGGAAGGAATGAGCAGTTCTTC.

The chain couples TRBV5-1 to TRBJ2-3; 11 bases align to TRBD2. The CDR3 has 17 residues. The V and J ends lost 0 bases and 3 bases, in that order; junction bases with no gene match: 6. Germline-derived CDR1 and CDR2 are SGHRS and YFSETQ. CDR3 nucleotide sequence: TGCGCCAGCAGCTTGGCTCTAGCGGGGGGTAGGACAGATACGCAGTATTTT. Translation gives CASSLALAGGRTDTQYF.

V gene TRBV7-9 combines with J gene TRBJ2-7, with TRBD1 identical over 10 bases. This CDR3 has 15 residues. With V trimmed by 3 bases and J by 3 bases, 5 bases remained unmatched. From germline, CDR1 is SEHNR and CDR2 FQNEAQ (reference sequence). Here the CDR3 DNA reads TGTGCCAGCAGCTTTCCGGGACAGGGGAGCTACGAGCAGTACTTC. This translates into CASSFPGQGSYEQYF.

The chain uses TRBV19 and TRBJ1-4, with D possibly matching TRBD1 (6 bases). Germline-derived CDR1 and CDR2 are LNHDA and SQIVND (reference sequence). This CDR3 is built from 17 residues. Trimming removed 3 bases at V and 3 bases at J, with 17 bases between. CDR3 protein: CASSIHAGTTSNEKLFF. CDR3 coding DNA: TGTGCCAGTAGTATTCATGCCGGGACAACCTCTAATGAAAAACTGTTTTTT.